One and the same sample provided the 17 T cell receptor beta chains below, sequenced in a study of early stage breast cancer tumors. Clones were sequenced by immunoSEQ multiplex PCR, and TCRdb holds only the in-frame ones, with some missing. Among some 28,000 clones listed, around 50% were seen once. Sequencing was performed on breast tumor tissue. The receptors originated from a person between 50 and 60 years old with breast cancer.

The CDR3 is CAWRGSSYEQYF. CDR3 sequence (DNA): TGTGCCTGGAGGGGCAGCTCCTACGAGCAGTACTTC. J is TRBJ2-7 and V is TRBV30; D remains unclear. CDR1 is GTSNPN, CDR2 SVGIG, per germline (reference sequence). V lost 3 bases and J 0 bases, leaving 6 bases between the germline ends. The CDR3 has 12 residues.

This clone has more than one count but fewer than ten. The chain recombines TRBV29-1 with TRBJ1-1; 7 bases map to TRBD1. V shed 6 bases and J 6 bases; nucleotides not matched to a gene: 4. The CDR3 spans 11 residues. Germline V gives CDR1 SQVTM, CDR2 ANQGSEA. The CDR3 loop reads CSVLQGSEAFF. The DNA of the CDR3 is TGCAGCGTGCTACAGGGGTCTGAAGCTTTCTTT.

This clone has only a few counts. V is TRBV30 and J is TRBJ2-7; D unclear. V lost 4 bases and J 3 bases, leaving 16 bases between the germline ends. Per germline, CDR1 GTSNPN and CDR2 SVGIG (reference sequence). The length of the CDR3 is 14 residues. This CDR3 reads CAWKQAGSYYEQYF. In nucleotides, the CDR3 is TGTGCCTGGAAGCAGGCAGGTAGCTACTACGAGCAGTACTTC.

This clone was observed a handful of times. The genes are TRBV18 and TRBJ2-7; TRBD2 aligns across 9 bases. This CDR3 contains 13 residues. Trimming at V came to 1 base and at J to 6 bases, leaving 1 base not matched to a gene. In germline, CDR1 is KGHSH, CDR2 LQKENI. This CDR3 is CASSPLREGEQYF. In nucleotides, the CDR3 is TGTGCCAGCTCACCACTGCGGGAGGGCGAGCAGTACTTC.

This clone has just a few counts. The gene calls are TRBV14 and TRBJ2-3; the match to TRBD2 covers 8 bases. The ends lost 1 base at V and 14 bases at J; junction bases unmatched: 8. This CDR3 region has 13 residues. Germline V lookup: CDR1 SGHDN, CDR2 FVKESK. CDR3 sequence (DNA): TGTGCCAGCAGCCAAGCCCCGGGAGGGCTCCGGTATTTT. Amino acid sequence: CASSQAPGGLRYF.

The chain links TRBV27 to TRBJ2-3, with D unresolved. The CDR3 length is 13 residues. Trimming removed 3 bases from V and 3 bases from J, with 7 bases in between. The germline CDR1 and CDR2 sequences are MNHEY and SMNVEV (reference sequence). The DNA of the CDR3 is TGTGCCAGCAGTTTTACAGCGACAGATACGCAGTATTTT. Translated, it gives CASSFTATDTQYF.

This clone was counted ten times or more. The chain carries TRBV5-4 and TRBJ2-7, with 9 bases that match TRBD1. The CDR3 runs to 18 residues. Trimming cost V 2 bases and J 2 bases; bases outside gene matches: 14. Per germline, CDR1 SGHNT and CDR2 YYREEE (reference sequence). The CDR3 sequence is CASSFILHRDRGTYEQYF. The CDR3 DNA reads TGTGCCAGCAGCTTCATTCTCCATCGAGACAGGGGGACCTACGAGCAGTACTTC.

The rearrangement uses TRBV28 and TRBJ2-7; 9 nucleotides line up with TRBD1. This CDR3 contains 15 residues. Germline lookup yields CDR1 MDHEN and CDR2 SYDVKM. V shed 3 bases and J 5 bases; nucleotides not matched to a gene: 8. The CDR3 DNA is TGTGCCAGCAGTTTCCCCGGGACAGGGTTCGACGAGCAGTACTTC. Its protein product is CASSFPGTGFDEQYF.

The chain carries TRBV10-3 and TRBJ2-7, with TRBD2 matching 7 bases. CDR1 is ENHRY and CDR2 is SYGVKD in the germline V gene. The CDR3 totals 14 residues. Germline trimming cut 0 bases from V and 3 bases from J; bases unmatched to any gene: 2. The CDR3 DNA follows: TGTGCCATCAGTGAGTCGAGCGGGAACTACGAGCAGTACTTC. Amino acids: CAISESSGNYEQYF.

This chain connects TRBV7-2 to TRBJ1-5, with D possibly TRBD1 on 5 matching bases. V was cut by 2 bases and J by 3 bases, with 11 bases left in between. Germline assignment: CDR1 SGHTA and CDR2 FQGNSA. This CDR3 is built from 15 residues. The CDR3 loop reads CASSLLAGSNQPQHF. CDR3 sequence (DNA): TGTGCCAGCAGCTTATTGGCAGGGTCCAATCAGCCCCAGCATTTT.

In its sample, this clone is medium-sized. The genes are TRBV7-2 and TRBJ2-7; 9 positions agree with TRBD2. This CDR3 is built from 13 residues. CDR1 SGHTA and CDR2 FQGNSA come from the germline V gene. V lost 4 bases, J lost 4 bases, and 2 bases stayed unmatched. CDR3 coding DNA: TGTGCCAGCAGCTCGACTAGCGGATACGAGCAGTACTTC. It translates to CASSSTSGYEQYF.

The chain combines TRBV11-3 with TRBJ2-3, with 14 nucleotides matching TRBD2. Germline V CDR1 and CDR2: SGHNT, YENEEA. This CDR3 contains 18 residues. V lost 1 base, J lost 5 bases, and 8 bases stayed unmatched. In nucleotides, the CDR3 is TGTGCCAGCAGCTTAGGACTGACTAGCGGGAGGGCCGGAGATACGCAGTATTTT. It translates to CASSLGLTSGRAGDTQYF.

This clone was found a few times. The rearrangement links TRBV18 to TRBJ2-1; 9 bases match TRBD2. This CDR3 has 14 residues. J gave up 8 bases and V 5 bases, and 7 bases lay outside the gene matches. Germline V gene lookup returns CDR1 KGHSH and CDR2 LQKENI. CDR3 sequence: CASSGGRAADEQFF. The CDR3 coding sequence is TGTGCCAGCTCAGGCGGGAGGGCCGCGGATGAGCAGTTCTTC.

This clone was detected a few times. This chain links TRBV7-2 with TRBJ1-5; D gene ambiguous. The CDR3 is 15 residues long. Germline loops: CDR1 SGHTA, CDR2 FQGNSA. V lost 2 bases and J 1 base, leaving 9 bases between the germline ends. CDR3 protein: CASSLILGSNQPQHF. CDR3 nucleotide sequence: TGTGCCAGCAGCTTAATTCTAGGGAGCAATCAGCCCCAGCATTTT.

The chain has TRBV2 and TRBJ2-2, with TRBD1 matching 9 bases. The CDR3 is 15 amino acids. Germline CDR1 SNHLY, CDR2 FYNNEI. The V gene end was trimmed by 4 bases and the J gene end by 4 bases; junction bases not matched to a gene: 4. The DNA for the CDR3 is TGTGCCAGCAGTGTACAGGGGGCCATCACCGGGGAGCTGTTTTTT. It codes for CASSVQGAITGELFF.

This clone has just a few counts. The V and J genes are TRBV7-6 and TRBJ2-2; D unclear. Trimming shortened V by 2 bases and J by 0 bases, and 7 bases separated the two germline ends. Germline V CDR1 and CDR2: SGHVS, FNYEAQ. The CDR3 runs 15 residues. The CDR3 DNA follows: TGTGCCAGCAGCTTATTCGCGGCGAACACCGGGGAGCTGTTTTTT. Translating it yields CASSLFAANTGELFF.

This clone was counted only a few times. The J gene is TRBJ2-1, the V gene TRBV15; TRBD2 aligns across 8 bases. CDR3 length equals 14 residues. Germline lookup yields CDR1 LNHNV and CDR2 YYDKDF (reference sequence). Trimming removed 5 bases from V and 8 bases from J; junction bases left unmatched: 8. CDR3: CATSQREISHEQFF. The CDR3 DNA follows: TGTGCCACCAGCCAGCGGGAGATATCCCATGAGCAGTTCTTC.